This T cell receptor beta chain was profiled in a study of blood T cell repertoires in COVID-19. Looking at the study overall: Acute-phase and convalescent COVID-19 samples originated in the United States, Italy and Spain. T cells, B-cell-depleted T cells, or PBMCs supplied cDNA or gDNA.

Original processing methods: Reference gene primer amplification gave estimated nucleated cell counts. Here immunoSEQ multiplex PCR was the method, and the copy in TCRdb shows in-frame clones only, minus some. For V, J and clone size, that table is used; D and trimming come from the DNA. Here the sample spans 77,000 or so clones, roughly 90% being singletons. This CDR3 is built from 14 residues. The germline CDR1 and CDR2 sequences are SGHTA and FQGTGA. J was trimmed by 3 bases and V by 5 bases; bases with no gene match: 4. The V gene is TRBV7-3, the J gene TRBJ2-3; 8 nucleotides line up with TRBD2. The clonotype was recovered from a man aged 50 or older with active COVID-19. The specimen sequenced was peripheral blood. The CDR3 reads CASSTGTRTDTQYF. CDR3 bases: TGTGCCAGCAGCACCGGGACTAGGACAGATACGCAGTATTTT.